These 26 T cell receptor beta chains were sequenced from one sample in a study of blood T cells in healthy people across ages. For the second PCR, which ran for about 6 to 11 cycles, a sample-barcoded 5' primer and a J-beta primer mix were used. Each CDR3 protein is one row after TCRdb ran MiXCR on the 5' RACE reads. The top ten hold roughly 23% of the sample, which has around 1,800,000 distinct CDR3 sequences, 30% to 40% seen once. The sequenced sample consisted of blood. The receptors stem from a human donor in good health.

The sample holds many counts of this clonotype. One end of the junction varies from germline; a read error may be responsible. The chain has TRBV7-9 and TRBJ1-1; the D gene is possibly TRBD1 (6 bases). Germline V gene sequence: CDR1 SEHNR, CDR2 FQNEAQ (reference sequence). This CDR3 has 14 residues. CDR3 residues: CASSLSTGNTEAFF. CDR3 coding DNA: TGCGCCAGCAGCTTGTCGACAGGGAACACTGAAGCTTTCTTT.

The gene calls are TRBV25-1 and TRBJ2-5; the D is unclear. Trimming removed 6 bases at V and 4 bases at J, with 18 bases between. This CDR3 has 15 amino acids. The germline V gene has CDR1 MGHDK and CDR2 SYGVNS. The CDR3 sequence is CASSARGDIVETQYF. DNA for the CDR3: TGTGCCAGCAGCGCCCGAGGCGACATCGTAGAGACCCAGTACTTC.

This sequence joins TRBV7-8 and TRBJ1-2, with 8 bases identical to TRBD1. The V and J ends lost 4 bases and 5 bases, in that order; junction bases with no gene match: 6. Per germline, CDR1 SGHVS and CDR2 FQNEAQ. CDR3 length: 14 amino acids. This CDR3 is CASSSDREGYGYTF. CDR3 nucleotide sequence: TGTGCCAGCAGCTCGGACAGGGAGGGATATGGCTACACCTTC.

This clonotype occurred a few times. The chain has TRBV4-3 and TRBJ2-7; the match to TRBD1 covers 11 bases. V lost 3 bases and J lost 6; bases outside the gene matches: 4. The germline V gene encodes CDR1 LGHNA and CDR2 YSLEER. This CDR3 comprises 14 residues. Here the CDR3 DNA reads TGCGCCAGCAGCCACGGGACAGGGGGTTTCGAGCAGTACTTC. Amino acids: CASSHGTGGFEQYF.

The DNA of the CDR3 is TGTGCCTCACGGACTGGTCGGTACAATGAGCAGTTCTTC. Amino acids: CASRTGRYNEQFF. The chain carries TRBV6-2 or TRBV6-3 and TRBJ2-1; D may be TRBD2 (5 bases). Trimming removed 11 bases at V and 4 bases at J, with 15 bases between. Germline V gene sequence: CDR1 MNHEY, CDR2 SVGEGT. The CDR3 is 13 amino acids.

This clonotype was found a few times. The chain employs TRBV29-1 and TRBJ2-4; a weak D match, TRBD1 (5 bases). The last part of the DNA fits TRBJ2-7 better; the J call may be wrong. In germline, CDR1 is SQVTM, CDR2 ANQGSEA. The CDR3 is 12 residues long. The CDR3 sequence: CSVARVSNEQYF. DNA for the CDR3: TGCAGCGTTGCCAGGGTTAGTAACGAGCAGTACTTC.

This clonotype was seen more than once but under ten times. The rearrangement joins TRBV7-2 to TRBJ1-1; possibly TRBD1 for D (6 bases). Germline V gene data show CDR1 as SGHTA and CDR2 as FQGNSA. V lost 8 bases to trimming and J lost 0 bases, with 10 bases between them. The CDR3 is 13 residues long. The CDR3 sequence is CASGQRMNTEAFF. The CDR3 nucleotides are TGTGCCAGCGGACAGCGTATGAACACTGAAGCTTTCTTT.

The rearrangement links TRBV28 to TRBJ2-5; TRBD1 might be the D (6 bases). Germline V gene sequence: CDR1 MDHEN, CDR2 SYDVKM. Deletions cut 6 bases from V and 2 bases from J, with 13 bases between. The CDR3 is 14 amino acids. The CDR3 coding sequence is TGTGCCAGCAGCCGGACAGCCAGTCAAGAGACCCAGTACTTC. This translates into CASSRTASQETQYF.

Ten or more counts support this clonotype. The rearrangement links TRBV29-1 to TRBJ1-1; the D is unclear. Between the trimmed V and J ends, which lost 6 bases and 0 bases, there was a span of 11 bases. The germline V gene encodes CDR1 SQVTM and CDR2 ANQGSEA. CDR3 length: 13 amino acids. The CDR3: CSVERVLNTEAFF. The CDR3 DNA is TGCAGCGTCGAGCGGGTTTTGAACACTGAAGCTTTCTTT.

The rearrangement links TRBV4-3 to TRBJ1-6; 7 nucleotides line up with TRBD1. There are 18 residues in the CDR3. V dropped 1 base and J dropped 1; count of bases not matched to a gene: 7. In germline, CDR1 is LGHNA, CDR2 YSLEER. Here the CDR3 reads CASSQVRAGGSYNSPLHF. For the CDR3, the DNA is TGCGCCAGCAGCCAAGTTAGAGCAGGGGGATCCTATAATTCACCCCTCCACTTT.

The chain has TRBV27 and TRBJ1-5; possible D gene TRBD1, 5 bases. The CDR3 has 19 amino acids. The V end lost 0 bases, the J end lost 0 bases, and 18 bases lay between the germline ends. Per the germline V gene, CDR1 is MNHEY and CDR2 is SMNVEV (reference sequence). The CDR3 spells CASSLSSFGAGNSNQPQHF. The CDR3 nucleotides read TGTGCCAGCAGTTTATCGAGTTTCGGGGCAGGTAATAGCAATCAGCCCCAGCATTTT.

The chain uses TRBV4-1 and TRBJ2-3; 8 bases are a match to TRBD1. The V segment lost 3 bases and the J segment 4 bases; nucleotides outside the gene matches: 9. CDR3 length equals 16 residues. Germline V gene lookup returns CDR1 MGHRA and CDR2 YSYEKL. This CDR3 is CASSQLTGTGPDTQYF. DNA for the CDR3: TGCGCCAGCAGCCAGCTCACCGGGACAGGACCAGATACGCAGTATTTT.

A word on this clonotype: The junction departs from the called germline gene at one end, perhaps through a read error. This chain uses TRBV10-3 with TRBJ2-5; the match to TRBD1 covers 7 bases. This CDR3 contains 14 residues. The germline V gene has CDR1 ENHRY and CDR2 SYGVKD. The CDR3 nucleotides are TGTGCCATCGGTGAGTCCAGGGGGAAAGAGACCCAGTACTTC. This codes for CAIGESRGKETQYF.

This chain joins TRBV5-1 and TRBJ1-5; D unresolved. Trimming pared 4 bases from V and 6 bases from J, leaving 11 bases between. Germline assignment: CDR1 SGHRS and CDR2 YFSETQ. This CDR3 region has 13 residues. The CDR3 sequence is CASSHTTGQPQHF. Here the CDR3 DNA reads TGCGCCAGCAGCCACACCACGGGTCAGCCCCAGCATTTT.

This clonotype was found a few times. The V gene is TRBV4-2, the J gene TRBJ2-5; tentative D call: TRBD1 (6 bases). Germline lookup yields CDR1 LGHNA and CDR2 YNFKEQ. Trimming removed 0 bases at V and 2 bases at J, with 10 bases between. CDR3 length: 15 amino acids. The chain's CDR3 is CASSQDRGHQETQYF. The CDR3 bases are TGTGCCAGCAGCCAAGATAGGGGACATCAAGAGACCCAGTACTTC.

The DNA of the CDR3 is TGCGCCAGCAGCATCTTAGGGCCTGCAACTAATGAAAAACTGTTTTTT. Its translation: CASSILGPATNEKLFF. The V call is TRBV5-1, the J call TRBJ1-4; D call uncertain. CDR3 size: 16 residues. The germline CDR1 and CDR2 sequences are SGHRS and YFSETQ. V was pared by 4 bases and J by 0 bases, with 13 bases between.

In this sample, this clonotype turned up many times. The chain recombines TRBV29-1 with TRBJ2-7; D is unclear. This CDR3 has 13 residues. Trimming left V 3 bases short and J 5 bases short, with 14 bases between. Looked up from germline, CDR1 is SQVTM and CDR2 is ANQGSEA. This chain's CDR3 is CSVESGITDEQYF. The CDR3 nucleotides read TGCAGCGTTGAGTCGGGTATCACTGACGAGCAGTACTTC.

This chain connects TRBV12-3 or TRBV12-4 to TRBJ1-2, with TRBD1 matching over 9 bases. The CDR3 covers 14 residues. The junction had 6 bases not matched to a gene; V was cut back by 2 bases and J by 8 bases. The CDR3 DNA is TGTGCCAGCAGTTTACGGACAGGGGAAGAAGGCTACACCTTC. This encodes CASSLRTGEEGYTF.

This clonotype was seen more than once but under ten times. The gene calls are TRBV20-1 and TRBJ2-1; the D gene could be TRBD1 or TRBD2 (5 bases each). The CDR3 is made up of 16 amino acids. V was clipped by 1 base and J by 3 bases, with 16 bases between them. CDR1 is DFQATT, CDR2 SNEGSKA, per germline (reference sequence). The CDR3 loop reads CSARVKGTRSYNEQFF. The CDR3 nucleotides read TGCAGTGCTAGAGTTAAAGGGACGAGGAGCTACAATGAGCAGTTCTTC.

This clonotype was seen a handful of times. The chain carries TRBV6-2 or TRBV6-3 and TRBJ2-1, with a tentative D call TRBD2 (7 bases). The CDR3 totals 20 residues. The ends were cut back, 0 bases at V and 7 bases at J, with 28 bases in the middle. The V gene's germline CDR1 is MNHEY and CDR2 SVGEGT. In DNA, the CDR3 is TGTGCCAGCAGTTACTCAGGGGGGGTGCCCCCCGGTGGGCGATGGAATGAGCAGTTCTTC. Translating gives CASSYSGGVPPGGRWNEQFF.

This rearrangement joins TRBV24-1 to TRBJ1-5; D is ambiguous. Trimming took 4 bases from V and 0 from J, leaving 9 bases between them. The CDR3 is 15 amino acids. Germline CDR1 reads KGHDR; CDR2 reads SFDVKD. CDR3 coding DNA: TGTGCCACCAGTGAAGCCAGCTATAGCAATCAGCCCCAGCATTTT. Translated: CATSEASYSNQPQHF.

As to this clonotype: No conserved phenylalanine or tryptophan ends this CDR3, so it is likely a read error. The CDR3 reads CASSVEGNTGELFC. The CDR3 nucleotides are TGTGCCAGCAGCGTTGAGGGGAACACCGGGGAGCTGTTTTGT. The genes are TRBV9 and TRBJ2-2, with TRBD2 as a possible D gene (5 bases). V was trimmed by 2 bases and J by 1 base, leaving 6 bases between them. Per the germline V gene, CDR1 is SGDLS and CDR2 is YYNGEE. The CDR3 runs to 14 residues.

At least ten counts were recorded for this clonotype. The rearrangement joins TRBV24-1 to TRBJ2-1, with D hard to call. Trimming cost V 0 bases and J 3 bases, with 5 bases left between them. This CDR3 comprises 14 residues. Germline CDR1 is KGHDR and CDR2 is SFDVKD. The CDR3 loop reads CATSDLPDYNEQFF. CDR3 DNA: TGTGCCACCAGTGATTTGCCAGACTACAATGAGCAGTTCTTC.

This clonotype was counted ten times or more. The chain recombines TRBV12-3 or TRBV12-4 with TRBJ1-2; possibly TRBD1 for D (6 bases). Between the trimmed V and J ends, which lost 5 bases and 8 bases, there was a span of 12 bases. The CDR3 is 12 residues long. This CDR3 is CASSPTGSGYTF. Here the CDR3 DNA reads TGTGCCAGCAGTCCCACAGGGAGCGGCTACACCTTC.

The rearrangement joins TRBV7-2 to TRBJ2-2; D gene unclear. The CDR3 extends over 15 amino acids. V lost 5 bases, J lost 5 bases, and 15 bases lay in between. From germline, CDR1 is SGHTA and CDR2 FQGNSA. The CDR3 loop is CASSPRVRRTGELFF. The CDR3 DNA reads TGTGCCAGCAGCCCCCGGGTTAGACGGACCGGGGAGCTGTTTTTT.

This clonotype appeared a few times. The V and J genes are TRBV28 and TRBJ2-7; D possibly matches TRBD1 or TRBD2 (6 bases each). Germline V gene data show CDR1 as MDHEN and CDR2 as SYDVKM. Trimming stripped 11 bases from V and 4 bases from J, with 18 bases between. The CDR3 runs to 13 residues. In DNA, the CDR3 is TGTGCCCGCACGGGGGCTCCGATTTACGAGCAGTACTTC. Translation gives CARTGAPIYEQYF.